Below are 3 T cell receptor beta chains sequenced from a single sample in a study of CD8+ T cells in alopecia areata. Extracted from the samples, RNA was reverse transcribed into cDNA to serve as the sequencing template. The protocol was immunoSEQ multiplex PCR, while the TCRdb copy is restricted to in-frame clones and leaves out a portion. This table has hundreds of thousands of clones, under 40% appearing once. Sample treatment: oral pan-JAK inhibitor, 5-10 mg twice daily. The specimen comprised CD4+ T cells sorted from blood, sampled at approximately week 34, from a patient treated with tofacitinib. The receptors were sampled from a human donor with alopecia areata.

CDR3 DNA sequence: TGCAGTGCTACCCCCCGAGTTGAAGCTTTCTTT. Translated, it gives CSATPRVEAFF. The rearrangement joins TRBV20-1 to TRBJ1-1; no definite D call. Germline assignment: CDR1 DFQATT and CDR2 SNEGSKA (reference sequence). The length of the CDR3 is 11 residues. V was pared by 4 bases and J by 7 bases, with 10 bases between.

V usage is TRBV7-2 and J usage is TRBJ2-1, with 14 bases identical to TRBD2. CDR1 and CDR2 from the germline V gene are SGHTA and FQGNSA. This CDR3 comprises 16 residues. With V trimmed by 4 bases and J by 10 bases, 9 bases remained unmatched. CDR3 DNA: TGTGCCAGCAGCTACAGACTAGCGGGAGGGCCCGACGAGCAGTTCTTC. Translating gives CASSYRLAGGPDEQFF.

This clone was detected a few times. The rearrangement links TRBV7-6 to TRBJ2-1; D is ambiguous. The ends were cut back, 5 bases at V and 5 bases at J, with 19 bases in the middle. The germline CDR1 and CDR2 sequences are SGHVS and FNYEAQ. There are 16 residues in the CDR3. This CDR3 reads CASSPSLTPADNEQFF. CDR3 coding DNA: TGTGCCAGCAGCCCAAGTCTCACTCCCGCAGACAATGAGCAGTTCTTC.